The 17 T cell receptor beta chains below all came from one sample that was sequenced in a study of blood T cell repertoires in COVID-19. Measured with immunoSEQ multiplex PCR; TCRdb has only the in-frame clones, and not every one. This sample has around 130,000 clones, with around 81% found just once. Sequencing was done on a sample of peripheral blood. The source is a human donor in a cohort sampled during active COVID-19.

This rearrangement joins TRBV5-4 to TRBJ1-2; perhaps TRBD1 as D (6 bases). The germline CDR1 and CDR2 sequences are SGHNT and YYREEE (reference sequence). The CDR3 is 13 amino acids. V lost 0 bases and J 3 bases, leaving 6 bases between the germline ends. DNA for the CDR3: TGTGCCAGCAGCTTGGCAGGGGACTATGGCTACACCTTC. Translation gives CASSLAGDYGYTF.

This rearrangement joins TRBV7-9 to TRBJ1-2; no definite D call. The CDR3 spans 14 residues. The germline V gene has CDR1 SEHNR and CDR2 FQNEAQ (reference sequence). V was trimmed by 1 base and J by 13 bases, leaving 19 bases between them. This CDR3 reads CASSLVRLSADPTF. The CDR3 region has the DNA TGTGCCAGCAGCTTAGTCCGACTCTCCGCGGATCCCACCTTC.

The chain links TRBV4-1 to TRBJ1-2; TRBD1 aligns across 9 bases. Germline CDR1 is MGHRA and CDR2 is YSYEKL. This CDR3 spans 17 amino acids. Trimming took 4 bases from V and 4 from J; bases not matched to a gene: 13. CDR3 sequence reads: CASSPGPGTGNLYGYTF. Here the CDR3 DNA reads TGCGCCAGCAGCCCAGGCCCCGGGACAGGGAACCTCTATGGCTACACCTTC.

The V call is TRBV27, the J call TRBJ2-3, with TRBD2 matching 13 bases. CDR3 length: 17 amino acids. V lost 5 bases, J lost 9 bases, and 14 bases stayed unmatched. The germline gives CDR1 MNHEY, CDR2 SMNVEV (reference sequence). CDR3 sequence (DNA): TGTGCCAGCAGTATGGATTTGACTAGCGGGGGGTGGGAAACGCAGTATTTT. This codes for CASSMDLTSGGWETQYF.

The chain uses TRBV12-5 and TRBJ1-5; a weak D match, TRBD1 (6 bases). Germline loops: CDR1 LGHNT, CDR2 FRNRAP. The V end was cut by 6 bases, the J end by 0 bases, with 9 bases between. This CDR3 contains 14 residues. CDR3 amino acids: CASGQGNSNQPQHF. CDR3 bases: TGTGCTAGTGGCCAGGGGAATAGCAATCAGCCCCAGCATTTT.

The chain is built from TRBV12-3 or TRBV12-4 and TRBJ1-1, with TRBD1 as a possible D gene (5 bases). Trimming stripped 1 base from V and 5 bases from J, with 8 bases between. The CDR3 has 13 residues. The CDR3 bases are TGTGCCAGCAGTTTAGGGGGGAGGACTGAAGCTTTCTTT. Encoded protein: CASSLGGRTEAFF.

The chain recombines TRBV3-1 (or the pseudogene TRBV3-2) with TRBJ1-2; D remains ambiguous. CDR1 and CDR2 (germline): LGHDT, YNNKEL (reference sequence). V was pared by 0 bases and J by 7 bases, with 9 bases between. This CDR3 contains 13 residues. The CDR3 DNA reads TGTGCCAGCAGCCAAGAGTGGCAGTCTGGCTACACCTTC. Amino acid sequence: CASSQEWQSGYTF.

Only one count was recorded for this clone. The chain employs TRBV5-5 and TRBJ1-2; 8 nucleotides align to TRBD1. Per the germline V gene, CDR1 is SGHKS and CDR2 is YYEKEE (reference sequence). CDR3 length: 15 amino acids. V shed 1 base and J 3 bases; nucleotides not matched to a gene: 5. CDR3 nucleotides: TGTGCCAGCAGCTTGTCGACAGGGGAGTACTATGGCTACACCTTC. This encodes CASSLSTGEYYGYTF.

The gene calls are TRBV11-2 and TRBJ2-7, with TRBD2 identical over 7 bases. Germline-derived CDR1 and CDR2 are SGHAT and FQNNGV. CDR3 length: 15 residues. Trimming cost V 1 base and J 2 bases; bases outside gene matches: 5. The CDR3 DNA is TGTGCCAGCAGCTTAGTCGGCGGGACTACCTACGAGCAGTACTTC. Protein: CASSLVGGTTYEQYF. Supplemented by reference TRBV11-2 and TRBJ2-7, the full variable domain reads EAGVAQSPRYKIIEKRQSVAFWCNPISGHATLYWYQQILGQGPKLLIQFQNNGVVDDSQLPKDRFSAERLKGVDSTLKIQPAKLEDSAVYLCASSLVGGTTYEQYFGPGTRLTVT.

The V gene is TRBV30, the J gene TRBJ1-3; D perhaps matches TRBD1 (5 bases). V was cut by 2 bases and J by 1 base, with 9 bases left in between. The CDR3 has 14 amino acids. In germline, CDR1 is GTSNPN, CDR2 SVGIG (reference sequence). CDR3 sequence reads: CAWSSRVSGNTIYF. CDR3 DNA: TGTGCCTGGAGTTCCAGGGTTTCTGGAAACACCATATATTTT.

This chain connects TRBV28 to TRBJ2-7; 7 bases are a match to TRBD1. Germline loops: CDR1 MDHEN, CDR2 SYDVKM. Losses at the gene ends were 3 bases for V and 4 bases for J; bases not matched to a gene: 3. This CDR3 has 13 amino acids. The CDR3 DNA reads as TGTGCCAGCAGTTTCGGGACAGCATACGAGCAGTACTTC. Amino acids: CASSFGTAYEQYF.

The chain joins TRBV5-4 to TRBJ2-1; D remains unclear. This CDR3 is 16 amino acids long. The germline V gene has CDR1 SGHNT and CDR2 YYREEE (reference sequence). The germline V and J ends were trimmed by 0 bases and 0 bases, with 10 bases remaining between them. DNA for the CDR3: TGTGCCAGCAGCTTGGCTCGCATGAGCTCCTACAATGAGCAGTTCTTC. Its protein is CASSLARMSSYNEQFF.

This chain connects TRBV12-3 or TRBV12-4 to TRBJ1-4; D not certain. The CDR3 is made up of 13 amino acids. Trimming removed 4 bases at V and 12 bases at J, with 15 bases between. The CDR3 nucleotides read TGTGCCAGCAGTTATCCGGGGAGAGACGAACTGTTTTTT. This gives the protein CASSYPGRDELFF.

The genes are TRBV11-2 and TRBJ1-6, with unresolved D. Germline V lookup: CDR1 SGHAT, CDR2 FQNNGV. The CDR3 sequence is 14 residues long. Trimming shortened V by 3 bases and J by 9 bases, and 12 bases separated the two germline ends. The CDR3: CASSLEREASPLHF. In DNA form, the CDR3 reads TGTGCCAGCAGCTTGGAAAGGGAGGCTTCACCCCTCCACTTT. Variable domain in full (rest from reference TRBV11-2 and TRBJ1-6): EAGVAQSPRYKIIEKRQSVAFWCNPISGHATLYWYQQILGQGPKLLIQFQNNGVVDDSQLPKDRFSAERLKGVDSTLKIQPAKLEDSAVYLCASSLEREASPLHFGNGTRLTVT.

There are many counts of this clone. The chain joins TRBV2 to TRBJ2-3, with TRBD1 matching 11 bases. From germline, CDR1 is SNHLY and CDR2 FYNNEI. CDR3 size: 15 residues. The V segment lost 8 bases and the J segment 6 bases; nucleotides outside the gene matches: 10. The CDR3 coding sequence is TGTGCCAGCGGTGCCGGGACAGGGGGGATGGATACGCAGTATTTT. Protein product: CASGAGTGGMDTQYF.

This clone was found a few times. The chain employs TRBV5-4 and TRBJ2-7; D perhaps matches TRBD2 (5 bases). Germline CDR1 reads SGHNT; CDR2 reads YYREEE (reference sequence). The CDR3 is made up of 11 amino acids. Between the trimmed V and J ends, which lost 4 bases and 6 bases, there was a span of 8 bases. CDR3 region: CASSAGGEQYF. As DNA, the CDR3 is TGTGCCAGCAGCGCGGGTGGCGAGCAGTACTTC.

This clone was found a few times. This sequence joins TRBV2 and TRBJ1-4; 7 nucleotides agree with TRBD1. The CDR3 sequence is 16 residues long. Trimming at V came to 2 bases and at J to 4 bases, leaving 7 bases not matched to a gene. Germline values: CDR1 SNHLY, CDR2 FYNNEI. The CDR3, as DNA: TGTGCCAGCAGTGAAATCGTGGGACAGAGTAATGAAAAACTGTTTTTT. Its protein is CASSEIVGQSNEKLFF.